The 12 T cell receptor beta chains presented below share a single source sample, sequenced in a study of vaccination and CD4 T cells after COVID-19. Treatment given: roughly 11-day PBMC culture with coronavirus spike peptide pools or control peptides (ViraFEST assay). These TCRs' antigens remain unknown. With the Oncomine TCR Beta short-read assay, DNA from cultured CD4+ T cells was sequenced. Each CDR3 protein is one row after TCRdb ran MiXCR on the PCR reads. The data contain about 14,000 distinct CDR3 sequences, 73% of them seen just once; the ten biggest clones take up under 13%. Sequences were obtained from CD4+ T cells from blood, cultured in vitro. These receptors all come from a human donor who had recovered from COVID-19.

This clonotype was seen only a few times. V and J are TRBV27 and TRBJ1-2, with 7 bases lining up with TRBD1. J lost 6 bases, V lost 1 base, and 11 bases had no gene match. The CDR3 is 16 amino acids. Germline loops: CDR1 MNHEY, CDR2 SMNVEV (reference sequence). The CDR3 sequence: CASSLLVRDRVDGYTF. CDR3 sequence (DNA): TGTGCCAGCAGTTTATTGGTCAGAGACAGGGTCGATGGCTACACCTTC.

Note on this clonotype: A read error may account for a junction end that differs from germline. V usage is TRBV10-1 and J usage is TRBJ2-7, with 8 bases fitting TRBD1. Looked up from germline, CDR1 is WNHNN and CDR2 is SYGVQD (reference sequence). The CDR3 consists of 15 residues. This CDR3 is CASSGSGTGTYKQYF. The CDR3 coding sequence is TGCGCCAGCAGTGGTTCCGGGACAGGAACCTACAAGCAGTACTTC.

The chain's CDR3 is CASSPYGQSSYGYTF. The CDR3 DNA sequence: TGTGCCAGCAGTCCCTACGGACAGTCCAGCTATGGCTACACCTTC. The chain employs TRBV28 and TRBJ1-2; D might be TRBD1 (6 bases). V was trimmed by 5 bases and J by 4 bases, leaving 17 bases between them. The CDR3 extends over 15 amino acids. Germline V gene lookup returns CDR1 MDHEN and CDR2 SYDVKM.

In its sample, this clonotype ranks as medium-sized (0.01 to 0.1%). The chain joins TRBV20-1 to TRBJ1-2, with a possible D match to TRBD1 (6 bases). This CDR3 comprises 18 residues. Trimming cost V 3 bases and J 5 bases, with 28 bases left between them. Germline-derived CDR1 and CDR2 are DFQATT and SNEGSKA (reference sequence). The CDR3 DNA follows: TGCAGTGCTAGGAAGAAAACACAGGGACCTGCCTGGGAGTATGGCTACACCTTC. This translates into CSARKKTQGPAWEYGYTF.

The J gene is TRBJ2-5, the V gene TRBV5-1, with 11 bases that match TRBD2. Germline V gives CDR1 SGHRS, CDR2 YFSETQ. With V trimmed by 7 bases and J by 4 bases, 9 bases remained unmatched. The CDR3 consists of 15 residues. The CDR3 DNA is TGCGCCAGCGACGACCTAGCGGGAGGACTAGAGACCCAGTACTTC. Its protein is CASDDLAGGLETQYF.

V gene TRBV20-1 combines with J gene TRBJ1-1; 7 nucleotides match TRBD1. This CDR3 contains 14 residues. V was clipped by 3 bases and J by 1 base; unmatched bases: 5. The germline CDR1 and CDR2 sequences are DFQATT and SNEGSKA (reference sequence). DNA for the CDR3: TGCAGTGCTAGGGGGACAGCCCGGAACACTGAAGCTTTCTTT. Protein sequence: CSARGTARNTEAFF.

The chain has TRBV30 and TRBJ1-5; TRBD1 aligns across 7 bases. CDR1 is GTSNPN, CDR2 SVGIG, per germline (reference sequence). Losses at the gene ends were 2 bases for V and 0 bases for J; bases not matched to a gene: 4. CDR3 length: 15 residues. This CDR3 reads CAWSRTGYSNQPQHF. CDR3 in DNA: TGTGCCTGGAGTCGGACAGGCTATAGCAATCAGCCCCAGCATTTT. Complete variable domain (other parts from reference TRBV30 and TRBJ1-5): SQTIHQWPATLVQPVGSPLSLECTVEGTSNPNLYWYRQAAGRGLQLLFYSVGIGQISSEVPQNLSASRPQDRQFILSSKKLLLSDSGFYLCAWSRTGYSNQPQHFGDGTRLSIL.

This clonotype was counted once. V gene TRBV7-2 combines with J gene TRBJ1-1; D perhaps matches TRBD1 (6 bases). Germline V lookup: CDR1 SGHTA, CDR2 FQGNSA. The CDR3 spans 16 residues. V was cut by 1 base and J by 0 bases, with 12 bases left in between. The CDR3 region is CASSLVQGSMNTEAFF. CDR3 nucleotides: TGTGCCAGCAGCTTAGTACAGGGATCCATGAACACTGAAGCTTTCTTT. The full variable domain, its missing parts supplied by reference TRBV7-2 and TRBJ1-1, is GAGVSQSPSNKVTEKGKDVELRCDPISGHTALYWYRQSLGQGLEFLIYFQGNSAPDKSGLPSDRFSAERTGGSVSTLTIQRTQQEDSAVYLCASSLVQGSMNTEAFFGQGTRLTVV.

The CDR3 spells CASSVGGRTAFNEQFF. Here the CDR3 DNA reads TGTGCCAGCAGTGTTGGCGGGAGAACTGCTTTCAATGAGCAGTTCTTC. The rearrangement links TRBV6-4 to TRBJ2-1, with 7 bases matching TRBD2. J was trimmed by 6 bases and V by 4 bases; bases with no gene match: 12. From germline, CDR1 is MRHNA and CDR2 SNTAGT. The CDR3 is 16 amino acids.

The genes are TRBV27 and TRBJ2-5; 15 positions match TRBD2. Germline-derived CDR1 and CDR2 are MNHEY and SMNVEV (reference sequence). The CDR3 is 18 residues long. V was clipped by 5 bases and J by 5 bases; unmatched bases: 12. The CDR3: CASSPRAGLAGGGETQYF. For the CDR3, the DNA is TGTGCCAGCAGTCCAAGGGCGGGACTAGCGGGAGGTGGGGAGACCCAGTACTTC.

This clonotype was found a few times. The rearrangement links TRBV6-1 to TRBJ1-6, with D perhaps matching TRBD1 (5 bases). V lost 6 bases and J lost 8, with 14 bases in between. This CDR3 region has 14 residues. Germline V lookup: CDR1 MNHNS, CDR2 SASEGT. CDR3 sequence: CASSPDRGHSPLHF. For the CDR3, the DNA is TGTGCCAGCAGCCCCGATCGGGGACATTCACCCCTCCACTTT.

This sequence joins TRBV20-1 and TRBJ2-3; possibly TRBD2 for D (5 bases). Germline V lookup: CDR1 DFQATT, CDR2 SNEGSKA (reference sequence). This CDR3 contains 16 residues. V was cut by 1 base and J by 2 bases, with 16 bases left in between. The CDR3: CSARVASKQSTDTQYF. CDR3 nucleotides: TGCAGTGCTAGAGTGGCTAGCAAACAATCCACAGATACGCAGTATTTT.